One and the same sample provided the 14 T cell receptor beta chains below, sequenced in a study of blood T cell repertoires in COVID-19. Libraries were prepared by immunoSEQ multiplex PCR; TCRdb keeps only in-frame clonotypes and omits some of them. The sample consists of 150,000 to 200,000 clones, 89% of them appearing once. The sample taken for sequencing was PBMCs or T cells enriched from blood (not recorded which). These TCRs come from a woman aged 18 to 35 who had recovered from COVID-19.

This clone was counted between two and nine times. V usage is TRBV5-4 and J usage is TRBJ1-1; the D is unclear. V lost 3 bases, J lost 1 base, and 7 bases lay in between. In germline, CDR1 is SGHNT, CDR2 YYREEE (reference sequence). The length of the CDR3 is 13 residues. The CDR3 DNA follows: TGTGCCAGCAGCTGGGCGGGGAACACTGAAGCTTTCTTT. Translation gives CASSWAGNTEAFF.

CDR3 in amino acids: CASSPRRTGNAETQYF. The CDR3 DNA reads as TGTGCCAGCAGCCCGAGACGAACAGGGAACGCAGAGACCCAGTACTTC. The chain carries TRBV7-8 and TRBJ2-5; TRBD1 might be the D (6 bases). Germline loops: CDR1 SGHVS, CDR2 FQNEAQ. The CDR3 runs to 16 residues. The V gene lost 5 bases and the J gene lost 4 bases, with 20 bases spanning the gap.

This rearrangement joins TRBV6-5 to TRBJ1-2; TRBD1 matches at 7 bases. From germline, CDR1 is MNHEY and CDR2 SVGAGI. The CDR3 sequence is 13 residues long. Trimming at V came to 8 bases and at J to 7 bases, leaving 10 bases not matched to a gene. This chain's CDR3 is CASFQTDRAGYTF. The CDR3 coding sequence is TGTGCCAGCTTTCAAACCGACAGGGCTGGCTACACCTTC.

CDR3 DNA sequence: TGCGCCAGCAGCTCCGGGGTTACTCAAACCGGGGAGCTGTTTTTT. Translation gives CASSSGVTQTGELFF. This chain uses TRBV5-1 with TRBJ2-2, with D possibly matching TRBD2 (5 bases). Germline V gene data show CDR1 as SGHRS and CDR2 as YFSETQ. V shed 3 bases and J shed 5 bases, with 14 bases lying between them. The CDR3 has 15 amino acids.

The chain employs TRBV12-3 or TRBV12-4 and TRBJ1-2, with TRBD1 matching over 7 bases. V trimming: 3 bases; J trimming: 6 bases; junction bases outside the gene matches: 4. This CDR3 is built from 13 residues. The CDR3 reads CASSFGTVHGYTF. DNA of the CDR3: TGTGCCAGCAGTTTCGGGACAGTTCATGGCTACACCTTC.

The V and J genes are TRBV30 and TRBJ1-6; 7 bases are a match to TRBD1. The V gene's germline CDR1 is GTSNPN and CDR2 SVGIG (reference sequence). This CDR3 contains 14 residues. J was trimmed by 8 bases and V by 2 bases; bases with no gene match: 6. CDR3 bases: TGTGCCTGGAGTACGGGACAGAGCGATTCACCCCTCCACTTT. It translates to CAWSTGQSDSPLHF.

The chain uses TRBV11-3 and TRBJ2-3; 8 bases match TRBD1. The CDR3 is made up of 15 amino acids. J lost 5 bases, V lost 5 bases, and 9 bases had no gene match. Germline CDR1 and CDR2: SGHNT and YENEEA. The CDR3 reads CASSDAGGQGDTQYF. CDR3 nucleotide sequence: TGTGCCAGCAGCGACGCAGGGGGCCAGGGAGATACGCAGTATTTT.

The chain carries TRBV7-9 and TRBJ1-2; D is unclear. Germline CDR1 SEHNR, CDR2 FQNEAQ (reference sequence). The CDR3 totals 12 residues. Trimming stripped 8 bases from V and 4 bases from J, with 11 bases between. CDR3 DNA sequence: TGTGCCAGCGCATCTAGTCCCTATGGCTACACCTTC. This translates into CASASSPYGYTF.

This chain links TRBV6-5 with TRBJ1-1, with 9 bases matching TRBD1. The V gene end was trimmed by 5 bases and the J gene end by 1 base; junction bases not matched to a gene: 5. Germline V CDR1 and CDR2: MNHEY, SVGAGI. The CDR3 is 15 residues long. DNA for the CDR3: TGTGCCAGCAGTCGGGACAGGGACCCGAACACTGAAGCTTTCTTT. It is translated as CASSRDRDPNTEAFF.

The CDR3 DNA reads TGTGCCAGCAGTGAAACTCTCCCACGGAGCAATGAGCAGTTCTTC. It translates to CASSETLPRSNEQFF. The rearrangement joins TRBV2 to TRBJ2-1; no clear D. This CDR3 comprises 15 residues. Trimming removed 2 bases at V and 6 bases at J, with 14 bases between. Germline assignment: CDR1 SNHLY and CDR2 FYNNEI.

The sample holds one count of this clone. The rearrangement links TRBV30 to TRBJ1-1; tentative D call: TRBD1 (5 bases). Germline V gives CDR1 GTSNPN, CDR2 SVGIG (reference sequence). Trimming left V 0 bases short and J 3 bases short, with 5 bases between. This CDR3 contains 12 residues. The CDR3 nucleotides are TGTGCCTGGAGTGTAGGGGACACTGAAGCTTTCTTT. Its translation: CAWSVGDTEAFF.

The J gene is TRBJ2-1, the V gene TRBV19, with unresolved D. The CDR3 is made up of 15 amino acids. Trimming took off 3 bases at V and 2 bases at J, with 11 bases between the two ends. CDR1 is LNHDA, CDR2 SQIVND, per germline (reference sequence). CDR3 bases: TGTGCCAGTAGTATTACACTATACACCTACAATGAGCAGTTCTTC. It yields the protein CASSITLYTYNEQFF.

The chain links TRBV28 to TRBJ1-1, with 10 bases fitting TRBD1. The CDR3 extends over 16 amino acids. CDR1 and CDR2 from the germline V gene are MDHEN and SYDVKM. With V trimmed by 2 bases and J by 4 bases, 7 bases remained unmatched. CDR3 nucleotides: TGTGCCAGCAGTTTAAGTCTTGGGACAGGGGTCACTGAAGCTTTCTTT. Translating gives CASSLSLGTGVTEAFF.

The genes are TRBV27 and TRBJ2-7; 8 bases line up with TRBD1. V dropped 5 bases and J dropped 3; count of bases not matched to a gene: 12. CDR1 and CDR2 (germline): MNHEY, SMNVEV (reference sequence). This CDR3 contains 16 residues. CDR3 residues: CASSPSSGTGFYEQYF. The CDR3, as DNA: TGTGCCAGCAGTCCCTCCTCCGGGACAGGCTTCTACGAGCAGTACTTC.